This TCR beta chain was captured in a study of cytomegalovirus exposure and HLA in healthy donors. Study findings and constraints: According to a subsequent analysis, TCR clusters identified in the first cohort showed a tendency to co-occur across the approximately 130 validation repertoires. The listing of 150 to 200 TCR beta chains classed them as cytomegalovirus-associated.

While the first cohort had fewer than 850 subjects, the donors belonged to the separate validation cohort of over a hundred subjects. In regard to this clone: The antigen remains undetermined.

The ends lost 1 base at V and 3 bases at J; junction bases unmatched: 12. The CDR3 is made up of 20 amino acids. CDR1 and CDR2 from the germline V gene are MDHEN and SYDVKM. Some clones are missing from TCRdb's copy, which holds only in-frame ones; the method was immunoSEQ multiplex PCR. Seen here are about 360,000 clones, roughly 85% observed once, and the top ten hold roughly 0.75%. Sequenced: PBMCs. The receptor comes from a woman under 30 in good health and CMV-seronegative. This rearrangement joins TRBV28 to TRBJ2-1; 13 bases are shared with TRBD2. The CDR3 DNA reads TGTGCCAGCAGTTTATTTCGATCCCGGACTAGCGGGGGCCTCTACAATGAGCAGTTCTTC. It encodes CASSLFRSRTSGGLYNEQFF.